This passage covers 32 T cell receptor beta chains from one sample sequenced in a study of T-cell memory formation after mild COVID-19. TCRdb re-called the 5' RACE reads through MiXCR, storing one row per CDR3 protein. Here the sample spans over 300,000 distinct CDR3 sequences, about 20% being singletons. Sequencing was done on a sample of PBMCs or a T cell subset sorted from them (not recorded which). All receptors derive from a man aged 18 to 29 who had mild COVID-19 (a few samples of this study predate the infection). Cell type and time point are not known.

This sequence joins TRBV9 and TRBJ1-1; D is unclear. Germline V gives CDR1 SGDLS, CDR2 YYNGEE. V gave up 0 bases and J gave up 1 base, with 7 bases separating them. This CDR3 region has 14 residues. The CDR3, as DNA: TGTGCCAGCAGCGTAGAGGGCCAGAACACTGAAGCTTTCTTT. Translating gives CASSVEGQNTEAFF.

This clonotype was detected many times. This chain joins TRBV20-1 and TRBJ1-1; D possibly corresponds to TRBD1 (5 bases). The length of the CDR3 is 15 residues. Trimming pared 1 base from V and 4 bases from J, leaving 16 bases between. CDR1 and CDR2 from the germline V gene are DFQATT and SNEGSKA (reference sequence). Here the CDR3 DNA reads TGCAGTGCTAGAGTAGGTGGGGGGGTGAGCACTGAAGCTTTCTTT. Encoded protein: CSARVGGGVSTEAFF.

This clonotype was counted only a few times. The chain is built from TRBV4-1 and TRBJ2-7; 9 bases fit TRBD2. There are 15 residues in the CDR3. Trimming took 2 bases from V and 4 from J; bases not matched to a gene: 6. Germline CDR1 and CDR2: MGHRA and YSYEKL. CDR3 in amino acids: CASSQIPSGNYEQYF. CDR3 bases: TGCGCCAGCAGCCAAATCCCTAGCGGGAATTACGAGCAGTACTTC.

J is TRBJ2-2 and V is TRBV29-1; D tentatively fits TRBD1 or TRBD2 (5 bases each). Trimming took off 5 bases at V and 6 bases at J, with 10 bases between the two ends. Per the germline V gene, CDR1 is SQVTM and CDR2 is ANQGSEA. The CDR3 has 12 residues. The CDR3 protein is CSVNWDAGELFF. The DNA of the CDR3 is TGCAGCGTTAATTGGGACGCCGGGGAGCTGTTTTTT.

V gene TRBV7-3 combines with J gene TRBJ1-2, with 7 bases that match TRBD1. Looked up from germline, CDR1 is SGHTA and CDR2 is FQGTGA. Trimming at V came to 2 bases and at J to 4 bases, leaving 16 bases not matched to a gene. This CDR3 contains 18 residues. This CDR3 reads CASSLEGQEVPPGYGYTF. CDR3 bases: TGTGCCAGCAGCTTAGAAGGACAGGAGGTACCCCCTGGCTATGGCTACACCTTC.

The rearrangement links TRBV24-1 to TRBJ2-3; no definite D call. Germline V gives CDR1 KGHDR, CDR2 SFDVKD. Trimming cost V 2 bases and J 4 bases, with 12 bases left between them. The CDR3 extends over 15 amino acids. CDR3 sequence: CATSDSLGWADTQYF. The CDR3 DNA follows: TGTGCCACCAGTGATTCTCTGGGGTGGGCAGATACGCAGTATTTT.

This clonotype has a handful of counts. V and J are TRBV7-8 and TRBJ2-5; weak D call: TRBD2 (7 bases). The V gene's germline CDR1 is SGHVS and CDR2 FQNEAQ. The length of the CDR3 is 16 residues. Trimming removed 7 bases from V and 4 bases from J, with 22 bases in between. CDR3 residues: CASNWARGAGRETQYF. As DNA, the CDR3 is TGTGCCAGCAATTGGGCTCGGGGGGCAGGTCGAGAGACCCAGTACTTC.

This clonotype was detected ten times or more. V and J are TRBV7-2 and TRBJ2-1, with a possible D match to TRBD1 (5 bases). The V gene lost 4 bases and the J gene lost 8 bases, with 12 bases spanning the gap. Germline CDR1 SGHTA, CDR2 FQGNSA. The CDR3 runs 13 residues. CDR3 sequence: CASSSAGHHEQFF. The DNA of the CDR3 is TGTGCCAGCAGCTCAGCAGGGCACCATGAGCAGTTCTTC.

This CDR3 reads CASSESARGNTGELFF. In DNA, the CDR3 is TGTGCCAGCAGTGAATCAGCCCGGGGTAACACCGGGGAGCTGTTTTTT. This sequence joins TRBV6-1 and TRBJ2-2, with a tentative D call TRBD2 (5 bases). This CDR3 is 16 amino acids long. The V and J ends lost 2 bases and 2 bases respectively, with 12 bases between them. Germline V gene sequence: CDR1 MNHNS, CDR2 SASEGT.

This clonotype appeared a few times. The chain combines TRBV6-2 or TRBV6-3 with TRBJ1-5; TRBD1 matches at 8 bases. Trimming cost V 4 bases and J 6 bases; bases outside gene matches: 5. Germline lookup yields CDR1 MNHEY and CDR2 SVGEGT. The CDR3 contains 14 residues. This CDR3 reads CASSSTGEVQPQHF. CDR3 coding DNA: TGTGCCAGCAGTTCGACAGGGGAAGTTCAGCCCCAGCATTTT.

This clonotype was seen ten or more times. The chain combines TRBV7-9 with TRBJ2-6; D may be TRBD1 (5 bases). The CDR3 contains 17 residues. Germline CDR1 SEHNR, CDR2 FQNEAQ (reference sequence). Between the trimmed V and J ends, which lost 10 bases and 4 bases, there was a span of 23 bases. CDR3 coding DNA: TGTGCCACCCCGTTGGGGCCGCTCCTGTTAGGGGCCAACGTCCTGACTTTC. Translated: CATPLGPLLLGANVLTF.

The chain recombines TRBV28 with TRBJ1-3; D may be TRBD1 (5 bases). Looked up from germline, CDR1 is MDHEN and CDR2 is SYDVKM. Trimming cost V 6 bases and J 8 bases, with 11 bases left between them. The CDR3 extends over 12 amino acids. This CDR3 is CASSPGRDTIYF. The CDR3, as DNA: TGTGCCAGCAGCCCGGGACGGGACACCATATATTTT.

This clonotype was seen ten or more times. The chain carries TRBV12-3 or TRBV12-4 and TRBJ1-1; unclear D gene. Deletions cut 5 bases from V and 0 bases from J, with 7 bases between. The CDR3 runs to 13 residues. CDR3 bases: TGTGCCAGCAGTCTCGTTATGAACACTGAAGCTTTCTTT. It codes for CASSLVMNTEAFF.

The chain employs TRBV20-1 and TRBJ1-5, with a possible D match to TRBD1 (6 bases). The CDR3 length is 15 residues. CDR1 and CDR2 (germline): DFQATT, SNEGSKA (reference sequence). Trimming cost V 3 bases and J 6 bases, with 18 bases left between them. This CDR3 is CSASGGRGLAQPQHF. Written as DNA, the CDR3 is TGCAGTGCTAGTGGGGGCAGGGGTCTCGCTCAGCCCCAGCATTTT.

The rearrangement links TRBV29-1 to TRBJ2-7; no firm D call. The CDR3 has 12 residues. Trimming pared 2 bases from V and 3 bases from J, leaving 8 bases between. The germline V gene has CDR1 SQVTM and CDR2 ANQGSEA. The CDR3 DNA is TGCAGCGTTGAACAGACGGACTACGAGCAGTACTTC. Translating gives CSVEQTDYEQYF.

The rearrangement uses TRBV27 and TRBJ2-5, with D unresolved. The CDR3 is 15 residues long. Trimming left V 2 bases short and J 2 bases short, with 12 bases between. CDR1 is MNHEY and CDR2 is SMNVEV in the germline V gene (reference sequence). Here the CDR3 DNA reads TGTGCCAGCAGTTTAGGATCGGCCTTTCAAGAGACCCAGTACTTC. This translates into CASSLGSAFQETQYF.

V gene TRBV4-1 combines with J gene TRBJ1-6; TRBD1 matches at 7 bases. V trimming: 3 bases; J trimming: 0 bases; junction bases outside the gene matches: 5. The CDR3 runs to 17 residues. Germline-derived CDR1 and CDR2 are MGHRA and YSYEKL. This CDR3 reads CASSHGTASSYNSPLHF. In DNA form, the CDR3 reads TGCGCCAGCAGCCATGGGACAGCGAGCTCCTATAATTCACCCCTCCACTTT.

CDR3 in DNA: TGCAGTGCTAGAGTACAGCCTCTGAACACTGAAGCTTTCTTT. This encodes CSARVQPLNTEAFF. This chain uses TRBV20-1 with TRBJ1-1; D remains unclear. Germline V gene lookup returns CDR1 DFQATT and CDR2 SNEGSKA (reference sequence). V was pared by 1 base and J by 0 bases, with 9 bases between. There are 14 residues in the CDR3.

This clonotype was recorded many times. V is TRBV4-3 and J is TRBJ2-6; TRBD2 aligns across 11 bases. Trimming removed 1 base from V and 1 base from J; junction bases left unmatched: 3. CDR1 is LGHNA, CDR2 YSLEER, per germline. This CDR3 region has 18 residues. CDR3 loop: CASSQVPSGGSGANVLTF. CDR3 coding DNA: TGCGCCAGCAGCCAAGTACCTAGCGGGGGGTCTGGGGCCAACGTCCTGACTTTC.

Ten or more counts support this clonotype. The rearrangement links TRBV24-1 to TRBJ1-2; a weak D match, TRBD1 (6 bases). This CDR3 comprises 13 residues. Deletions cut 7 bases from V and 8 bases from J, with 16 bases between. CDR1 KGHDR and CDR2 SFDVKD come from the germline V gene. The DNA of the CDR3 is TGTGCCACCAGGGATCCAGGGGAGGGAGGCTACACCTTC. This gives the protein CATRDPGEGGYTF.

The J gene is TRBJ1-4, the V gene TRBV6-5; TRBD1 aligns across 7 bases. CDR1 MNHEY and CDR2 SVGAGI come from the germline V gene. V lost 0 bases and J lost 4; bases outside the gene matches: 2. The CDR3 runs to 15 residues. The CDR3 DNA reads as TGTGCCAGCAGTTACTCGCAGGGGGTTAATGAAAAACTGTTTTTT. Its protein is CASSYSQGVNEKLFF.

This sequence joins TRBV5-1 and TRBJ1-2; D unclear. V gave up 1 base and J gave up 4 bases, with 5 bases separating them. This CDR3 has 12 amino acids. Germline CDR1 reads SGHRS; CDR2 reads YFSETQ. This chain's CDR3 is CASSLWGYGYTF. The DNA for the CDR3 is TGCGCCAGCAGCTTGTGGGGCTATGGCTACACCTTC.

The chain is built from TRBV5-1 and TRBJ2-7; 7 bases map to TRBD1. V gave up 0 bases and J gave up 5 bases; unmatched junction bases: 5. The CDR3 is made up of 14 amino acids. The germline CDR1 and CDR2 sequences are SGHRS and YFSETQ. The CDR3: CASSLGQGTDEQYF. DNA of the CDR3: TGCGCCAGCAGCTTGGGACAGGGTACGGACGAGCAGTACTTC.

This clonotype was seen a few times. The chain combines TRBV7-2 with TRBJ1-6; D is perhaps TRBD1 (5 bases). Deletions cut 4 bases from V and 9 bases from J, with 13 bases between. Germline CDR1 SGHTA, CDR2 FQGNSA. The CDR3 sequence is 14 residues long. CDR3 protein: CASSSRGQGSPLHF. In nucleotides, the CDR3 is TGTGCCAGCAGCTCCCGGGGCCAGGGTTCACCCCTCCACTTT.

The rearrangement joins TRBV27 to TRBJ2-3; TRBD1 agrees at 7 bases. Per the germline V gene, CDR1 is MNHEY and CDR2 is SMNVEV (reference sequence). CDR3 length equals 13 residues. The V gene end was trimmed by 11 bases and the J gene end by 4 bases; junction bases not matched to a gene: 9. The DNA for the CDR3 is TGTGCCTCCAGCGTAGGGGGCTCAGATACGCAGTATTTT. It is translated as CASSVGGSDTQYF.

This clonotype was detected only a few times. The J gene is TRBJ2-7, the V gene TRBV4-1, with D hard to call. This CDR3 comprises 13 residues. V was shortened by 5 bases and J by 2 bases, with 10 bases between the two germline ends. CDR1 and CDR2 (germline): MGHRA, YSYEKL. CDR3 in amino acids: CASSAAPTYEQYF. The CDR3 nucleotides read TGCGCCAGCAGCGCTGCCCCTACCTACGAGCAGTACTTC.

The sample holds a few counts of this clonotype. This chain joins TRBV7-7 and TRBJ2-5; TRBD2 matches at 8 bases. CDR1 is SSHAT, CDR2 FNYEAQ, per germline (reference sequence). The CDR3 sequence is 15 residues long. Germline trimming cut 1 base from V and 3 bases from J; bases unmatched to any gene: 4. CDR3 sequence (DNA): TGTGCCAGCAGCTTAGGAGGGACTAGGAAAGAGACCCAGTACTTC. Residues: CASSLGGTRKETQYF.

The chain carries TRBV5-6 and TRBJ1-2; D is uncertain. CDR1 and CDR2 (germline): SGHDT, YYEEEE. The CDR3 is made up of 13 amino acids. Trimming removed 5 bases at V and 3 bases at J, with 11 bases between. The CDR3 protein is CASRPYNDYGYTF. CDR3 bases: TGTGCCAGCAGGCCATACAACGACTATGGCTACACCTTC.

The rearrangement uses TRBV11-2 and TRBJ2-5; 10 bases agree with TRBD2. Germline CDR1 and CDR2: SGHAT and FQNNGV. The CDR3 spans 16 residues. The J segment lost 5 bases and the V segment lost 6 bases, leaving 12 bases of the junction unmatched. In DNA, the CDR3 is TGTGCCAGCAGTTCCAGATCAGCGGGGGGGCCGGAGACCCAGTACTTC. Its protein is CASSSRSAGGPETQYF.

The chain carries TRBV5-1 and TRBJ1-3; D remains unclear. Trimming cost V 3 bases and J 2 bases, with 9 bases left between them. Germline V gives CDR1 SGHRS, CDR2 YFSETQ. This CDR3 is 14 amino acids long. The CDR3 loop reads CASSWVGTGNTIYF. Here the CDR3 DNA reads TGCGCCAGCAGCTGGGTTGGGACTGGAAACACCATATATTTT.

The chain employs TRBV28 and TRBJ2-7, with 8 positions matching TRBD2. Losses at the gene ends were 8 bases for V and 7 bases for J; bases not matched to a gene: 4. Germline V gene sequence: CDR1 MDHEN, CDR2 SYDVKM. CDR3 size: 11 residues. The chain's CDR3 is CASGGGGEQYV. CDR3 DNA: TGTGCCAGCGGTGGCGGGGGGGAGCAGTACGTC.

The rearrangement joins TRBV9 to TRBJ2-2, with D perhaps matching TRBD2 (6 bases). The CDR3 covers 16 residues. Trimming cost V 3 bases and J 6 bases, with 18 bases left between them. CDR1 and CDR2 (germline): SGDLS, YYNGEE. CDR3 coding DNA: TGTGCCAGCAGCGGGGTACTAGCTACGTTCGCCGGGGAGCTGTTTTTT. This encodes CASSGVLATFAGELFF.